The T cell receptor beta chain under discussion was sequenced for a study of control samples from healthy donors and cancer patients. Germline V gives CDR1 SGHRS, CDR2 YFSETQ. With 3 bases removed from V and 0 bases from J, the gap between germline ends came to 13 bases. The CDR3 is 15 amino acids. Assay used: immunoSEQ multiplex PCR; TCRdb lists only in-frame clones, some missing. The sample lists 100,000 to 150,000 clones; 70% to 90% were seen once. This sequence joins TRBV5-1 and TRBJ2-7, with D maybe TRBD2 (5 bases). The sample taken for sequencing was blood. This sequence was found in a man in his fifties in good health. The CDR3 sequence: CASSSKPDSSYEQYF. The CDR3 bases are TGCGCCAGCAGCTCTAAACCGGACTCCTCCTACGAGCAGTACTTC.